Listed here are 20 T cell receptor beta chains from one sample, sequenced in a study of blood T cell repertoires in COVID-19 (TCRdb year 2020). Libraries were constructed by the immunoSEQ multiplex PCR assay. TCRdb provides this immuneACCESS table in a form limited to in-frame rearrangements. Some clones are lacking; in checked studies, under half of them reflect an unresolved V gene, and why the rest are absent is not known. This sample gives more than 95,000 clones in total; roughly four fifths of them show up just once. Clones ranked in the top ten supply 4.8% of the sample. The sample comprised peripheral blood. The receptor source for this set is a man aged 60 to 75 with acute or convalescent COVID-19.

The chain carries TRBV5-1 and TRBJ2-6; 8 positions match TRBD1. The J segment lost 3 bases and the V segment lost 2 bases, leaving 7 bases of the junction unmatched. The CDR3 sequence is 17 residues long. Germline values: CDR1 SGHRS, CDR2 YFSETQ. The CDR3 is CASSFIPGTGGANVLTF. The DNA for the CDR3 is TGCGCCAGCAGCTTCATTCCCGGGACAGGTGGGGCCAACGTCCTGACTTTC. Combining the CDR3 with reference TRBV5-1 and TRBJ2-6 gives the whole variable domain KAGVTQTPRYLIKTRGQQVTLSCSPISGHRSVSWYQQTPGQGLQFLFEYFSETQRNKGNFPGRFSGRQFSNSRSEMNVSTLELGDSALYLCASSFIPGTGGANVLTFGAGSRLTVL.

The chain has TRBV14 and TRBJ2-7, with 7 nucleotides matching TRBD1. Germline lookup yields CDR1 SGHDN and CDR2 FVKESK. Germline trimming cut 5 bases from V and 10 bases from J; bases unmatched to any gene: 8. The CDR3 has 12 amino acids. The CDR3: CASSKGDSFQYF. CDR3 nucleotides: TGTGCCAGCAGCAAGGGGGACAGTTTTCAGTACTTC. Full variable domain (rest looked up from reference TRBV14 and TRBJ2-7): EAGVTQFPSHSVIEKGQTVTLRCDPISGHDNLYWYRRVMGKEIKFLLHFVKESKQDESGMPNNRFLAERTGGTYSTLKVQPAELEDSGVYFCASSKGDSFQYFGPGTRLTVT.

This chain uses TRBV7-9 with TRBJ2-3, with 10 bases fitting TRBD2. This CDR3 is built from 15 residues. Germline V gene sequence: CDR1 SEHNR, CDR2 FQNEAQ (reference sequence). The V gene end was trimmed by 7 bases and the J gene end by 3 bases; junction bases not matched to a gene: 7. The CDR3 coding sequence is TGTGCCAGCACCCGGAAGGGACTAGCGACAGATACGCAGTATTTT. It translates to CASTRKGLATDTQYF.

The genes are TRBV3-1 (or the pseudogene TRBV3-2) and TRBJ1-6; 7 bases line up with TRBD1. Germline V lookup: CDR1 LGHDT, CDR2 YNNKEL (reference sequence). The CDR3 loop spans 16 amino acids. The ends lost 1 base at V and 2 bases at J; junction bases unmatched: 2. CDR3 protein: CASSQATGAYNSPLHF. The CDR3 region has the DNA TGTGCCAGCAGCCAAGCCACAGGGGCCTATAATTCACCCCTCCACTTT.

The CDR3 sequence is CASSPRGTVVTEAFF. In DNA, the CDR3 is TGTGCCAGCAGCCCCCGGGGGACGGTCGTCACTGAAGCTTTCTTT. The rearrangement joins TRBV7-2 to TRBJ1-1; possibly TRBD1 for D (5 bases). This CDR3 has 15 residues. Germline-derived CDR1 and CDR2 are SGHTA and FQGNSA. V dropped 5 bases and J dropped 4 bases, with 17 bases sitting between them. The full variable domain, with the rest looked up from reference TRBV7-2 and TRBJ1-1, is GAGVSQSPSNKVTEKGKDVELRCDPISGHTALYWYRQSLGQGLEFLIYFQGNSAPDKSGLPSDRFSAERTGGSVSTLTIQRTQQEDSAVYLCASSPRGTVVTEAFFGQGTRLTVV.

J is TRBJ1-1 and V is TRBV30; 10 positions agree with TRBD1. V lost 6 bases, J lost 1 base, and 5 bases stayed unmatched. Germline CDR1 and CDR2: GTSNPN and SVGIG (reference sequence). The CDR3 runs 14 residues. CDR3 region: CACRTGGRNTEAFF. In DNA form, the CDR3 reads TGTGCCTGTAGGACAGGGGGACGGAACACTGAAGCTTTCTTT.

This chain connects TRBV5-6 to TRBJ1-6; D gene unclear. Germline assignment: CDR1 SGHDT and CDR2 YYEEEE. The CDR3 is 14 residues long. Trimming cost V 2 bases and J 7 bases, with 10 bases left between them. This CDR3 is CASSLDTWNSPLHF. The CDR3 DNA reads TGTGCCAGCAGCTTAGATACTTGGAATTCACCCCTCCACTTT.

The chain couples TRBV3-1 (or the pseudogene TRBV3-2) to TRBJ2-5; TRBD2 is a possible D gene (5 bases). Trimming left V 4 bases short and J 1 base short, with 19 bases between. CDR1 and CDR2 from the germline V gene are LGHDT and YNNKEL (reference sequence). This CDR3 has 17 residues. CDR3 region: CASSPTRSYRGQETQYF. The CDR3 DNA follows: TGTGCCAGCAGCCCGACACGCTCTTACCGGGGCCAAGAGACCCAGTACTTC.

The gene calls are TRBV29-1 and TRBJ1-2, with TRBD1 matching over 12 bases. The germline V gene has CDR1 SQVTM and CDR2 ANQGSEA. With V trimmed by 0 bases and J by 7 bases, 6 bases remained unmatched. This CDR3 has 15 residues. The CDR3 region is CSVEEGTGGAGGYTF. The CDR3 nucleotides read TGCAGCGTTGAAGAGGGGACAGGGGGCGCAGGTGGCTACACCTTC.

This sequence joins TRBV6-5 and TRBJ2-7; 7 nucleotides line up with TRBD2. The CDR3 spans 12 residues. Germline assignment: CDR1 MNHEY and CDR2 SVGAGI. V lost 6 bases to trimming and J lost 2 bases; unmatched junction nucleotides: 1. The CDR3 is CASRGGTYEQYF. CDR3 nucleotides: TGTGCCAGCAGGGGGGGGACCTACGAGCAGTACTTC.

This chain uses TRBV24-1 with TRBJ2-3, with 11 positions matching TRBD2. The CDR3 consists of 17 residues. CDR1 is KGHDR and CDR2 is SFDVKD in the germline V gene. The trim removed 2 bases at V and 1 base at J, leaving 4 bases unmatched. The CDR3 nucleotides are TGTGCCACCAGTGATTCGACTAGCGGGATGGGCACAGATACGCAGTATTTT. Its protein is CATSDSTSGMGTDTQYF.

The chain links TRBV7-4 to TRBJ1-1, with TRBD1 identical over 7 bases. Germline-derived CDR1 and CDR2 are SGHVT and SQSDAQ. V lost 2 bases and J lost 1; bases outside the gene matches: 4. The CDR3 is 15 residues long. The CDR3 reads CASSLKGAGNTEAFF. CDR3 nucleotides: TGTGCCAGCAGCTTAAAGGGGGCAGGGAACACTGAAGCTTTCTTT.

The chain recombines TRBV28 with TRBJ2-1; tentative D call: TRBD2 (6 bases). Germline V lookup: CDR1 MDHEN, CDR2 SYDVKM. The CDR3 runs to 15 residues. With 7 bases removed from V and 2 bases from J, the gap between germline ends came to 15 bases. CDR3 sequence: CASTTAGGPYNEQFF. In DNA, the CDR3 is TGTGCCAGCACAACCGCAGGAGGGCCCTACAATGAGCAGTTCTTC.

The chain combines TRBV5-1 with TRBJ1-4; D is unresolved. Germline lookup yields CDR1 SGHRS and CDR2 YFSETQ. V gave up 3 bases and J gave up 4 bases, with 16 bases separating them. The CDR3 runs to 16 residues. CDR3 amino acids: CASSSSGAGRNEKLFF. The CDR3 coding sequence is TGCGCCAGCAGCTCCTCCGGAGCCGGTCGTAATGAAAAACTGTTTTTT.

Only a few counts were recorded for this clone. The chain carries TRBV27 and TRBJ1-6; D is unclear. Germline CDR1 reads MNHEY; CDR2 reads SMNVEV (reference sequence). The CDR3 extends over 14 amino acids. V dropped 5 bases and J dropped 8 bases, with 13 bases sitting between them. This CDR3 reads CASSPQEGYSPLHF. CDR3 sequence (DNA): TGTGCCAGCAGTCCCCAGGAAGGCTATTCACCCCTCCACTTT.

The chain uses TRBV7-3 and TRBJ2-1, with 13 nucleotides matching TRBD2. The junction had 8 bases not matched to a gene; V was cut back by 1 base and J by 8 bases. The CDR3 extends over 17 amino acids. Germline lookup yields CDR1 SGHTA and CDR2 FQGTGA. The CDR3, as DNA: TGTGCCAGCAGCTTAATAGAGGGGACTAGCGGGGCGGATGAGCAGTTCTTC. Residues: CASSLIEGTSGADEQFF.

The DNA of the CDR3 is TGCGCCAGCAGCTTGACAGGGCACGTCAATCAGCCCCAGCATTTT. Its protein product is CASSLTGHVNQPQHF. The chain recombines TRBV5-1 with TRBJ1-5; possible D gene TRBD1, 6 bases. CDR1 and CDR2 from the germline V gene are SGHRS and YFSETQ. The CDR3 has 15 residues. V shed 1 base and J shed 3 bases, with 11 bases lying between them.

The chain recombines TRBV6-4 with TRBJ2-3; a possible D gene is TRBD2 (5 bases). CDR3 length: 16 amino acids. V lost 5 bases, J lost 3 bases, and 18 bases lay in between. Germline V CDR1 and CDR2: MRHNA, SNTAGT. CDR3 coding DNA: TGTGCCAGCAGTAAGTCCGGAGGTACGGCGACAGATACGCAGTATTTT. Protein product: CASSKSGGTATDTQYF.

Only a few counts were recorded for this clone. The chain carries TRBV30 and TRBJ2-2; D not certain. Germline V lookup: CDR1 GTSNPN, CDR2 SVGIG (reference sequence). Trimming took 0 bases from V and 1 from J, leaving 6 bases between them. The CDR3 runs 14 residues. This chain's CDR3 is CAWSVHRNTGELFF. In DNA, the CDR3 is TGTGCCTGGAGTGTACACCGGAACACCGGGGAGCTGTTTTTT.

This clone was detected only a few times. The chain combines TRBV11-3 with TRBJ1-2; TRBD1 agrees at 10 bases. The CDR3 runs to 15 residues. After removal of 3 bases from V and 7 bases from J, the junction contained 8 bases not matched to a gene. Germline V gene lookup returns CDR1 SGHNT and CDR2 YENEEA. The CDR3 sequence: CASSFDRGQEGGYTF. As DNA, the CDR3 is TGTGCCAGCAGCTTCGACAGGGGGCAAGAGGGTGGCTACACCTTC. The variable domain in full, completed from reference TRBV11-3 and TRBJ1-2, reads EAGVVQSPRYKIIEKKQPVAFWCNPISGHNTLYWYLQNLGQGPELLIRYENEEAVDDSQLPKDRFSAERLKGVDSTLKIQPAELGDSAVYLCASSFDRGQEGGYTFGSGTRLTVV.